The clone carrying this T cell receptor (beta chain) has more than one count but fewer than ten. Its antigen is not known. The data stem from a study of Ad26.COV2.S vaccination and SARS-CoV-2 variants. As for the study in general: Participants got Ad26.COV2.S intramuscularly, once or twice 56 days apart. Study-wide points: A substantial breadth of spike-specific CD8+ and CD4+ T cell responses after vaccination has been reported.

TCRdb's copy holds only in-frame clones and misses some; the assay was immunoSEQ multiplex PCR. The sample carries over 400,000 clones, 80% to 95% recorded once. Treatment indicated: roughly 20 received Ad26.COV2.S at low or high dose, single or two shots; about five received placebo; per-sample allocation not given. Sampling was done on day 63 after the first vaccine or placebo injection. The vaccine antigen was prefusion-stabilized Wuhan SARS-CoV-2 spike. CDR3 length: 15 amino acids. CDR1 LGHDT and CDR2 YNNKEL come from the germline V gene (reference sequence). V was shortened by 4 bases and J by 5 bases, with 14 bases between the two germline ends.

V and J are TRBV3-1 (or the pseudogene TRBV3-2) and TRBJ2-2; either TRBD1 or TRBD2 may supply D (5 bases each). Sequenced here: peripheral blood, sampled in a trial of Ad26.COV2.S vaccine versus placebo. This receptor was identified in a person aged 18-60 years who received the Ad26.COV2.S COVID-19 vaccine or a placebo. DNA of the CDR3: TGTGCCAGCAGCCCTGGGACGATCTCTACCGGGGAGCTGTTTTTT. It translates to CASSPGTISTGELFF.